The subject of this entry is one T cell receptor (beta chain). The antigen is not known. The sample comes from a study of cytomegalovirus exposure and HLA in healthy donors. Looking at the study overall: According to later analysis, the same platform produced the 120 validation and under 750 first-cohort repertoires.

Profiling relied on immunoSEQ multiplex PCR, and the TCRdb table lists in-frame clones only, not all of them. This table has 190,000 or so clones, roughly 82% appearing once. Findings and caveats of the study: Most observed TCR sequences were rare, whereas some public TCRs were detected in many donors. The finding came from a later analysis; first-cohort TCR clusters tended to co-occur in the 120 or so validation repertoires. Cytomegalovirus status, reportedly, was diagnosed with high specificity and sensitivity by the classifier.

The CDR3 loop spans 16 amino acids. J was trimmed by 4 bases and V by 3 bases; bases with no gene match: 10. The V gene's germline CDR1 is GTSNPN and CDR2 SVGIG (reference sequence). The sequence derives from a woman in her twenties or thirties in good health and CMV-seropositive. Material: PBMCs. This chain joins TRBV30 and TRBJ2-1, with TRBD2 matching 9 bases. The DNA of the CDR3 is TGTGCCTGGAGCCGAGATACTAGCGGGCATTACAATGAGCAGTTCTTC. Translated, it gives CAWSRDTSGHYNEQFF.